The T cell receptor (beta chain) described here comes from a study of T cells in Graves' hyperthyroidism and ophthalmopathy. This clonotype was recorded many times. Its antigen is not known. Lactation, pregnancy, other autoimmune disease or uncontrolled infection excluded patients. Diagnosing involved the use of clinical symptoms, serum thyroxine and TRAb, thyroid ultrasound and orbital computed tomography. The investigators amplified TCR beta CDR3 regions from RNA transcripts. The HTBI primer set drove a first-round RT-PCR of the TCR CDR3. TCRdb independently ran MiXCR on the multiplex PCR reads; one entry per CDR3 protein. The sample shows about 290,000 distinct CDR3 sequences, 13% of them seen only once. Overall study findings and caveats: Researchers report that a 13 V-J model separated ophthalmopathy from stable hyperthyroidism.

This CDR3 contains 13 residues. V lost 2 bases to trimming and J lost 6 bases, with 7 bases between them. The sample was blood. The V and J genes are TRBV12-3 or TRBV12-4 and TRBJ2-2; D unclear. The source is a woman younger than 45 with Graves' hyperthyroidism that later progressed to Graves' ophthalmopathy. The CDR3 DNA follows: TGTGCCAGCAGTTTAAGGGTTTCCGGGGAGCTGTTTTTT. This codes for CASSLRVSGELFF.